This T cell receptor (beta chain) was observed in a study of blood T cell repertoires in COVID-19. Study in general: The analysed material was cDNA or gDNA that came from T cells, B-cell-depleted T cells, or PBMCs.

Sequencing used immunoSEQ multiplex PCR; TCRdb keeps in-frame clones, though not all of them. This sample has hundreds of thousands of clones; approximately 90% occur once, and the top ten carry about 3%. Germline loops: CDR1 MDHEN, CDR2 SYDVKM. This CDR3 has 12 amino acids. V was clipped by 7 bases and J by 4 bases, with 8 bases between them. The chain employs TRBV28 and TRBJ1-3; D ambiguous. The sequence came from a woman aged 45-60 years who had recovered from COVID-19. What was sequenced was PBMCs or T cells enriched from blood (not recorded which). CDR3 sequence reads: CASTFPGNTIYF. CDR3 nucleotide sequence: TGTGCCAGCACCTTCCCGGGAAACACCATATATTTT. Together with reference TRBV28 and TRBJ1-3, the CDR3 gives the full variable domain: DVKVTQSSRYLVKRTGEKVFLECVQDMDHENMFWYRQDPGLGLRLIYFSYDVKMKEKGDIPEGYSVSREKKERFSLILESASTNQTSMYLCASTFPGNTIYFGEGSWLTVV.